This entry concerns a single TCR beta chain. Original methodology: Using reference gene primer amplification, nucleated cell counts were estimated. TCRdb's table, derived via immunoSEQ multiplex PCR, lists solely in-frame clones and lacks some. Clonal size and the V and J genes are those of that table, whereas D and trimming came from the DNA. The sample lists around 500,000 clones, 80% to 90% occurring once. This specimen belongs to a study of blood T cell repertoires in COVID-19. About the research overall: COVID-19 samples from acute and convalescent phases originated in the United States, Italy and Spain. T cells, B-cell-depleted T cells, or PBMCs supplied cDNA or gDNA.

Germline V gives CDR1 KGHSH, CDR2 LQKENI. This CDR3 has 14 amino acids. Trimming cost V 0 bases and J 6 bases, with 11 bases left between them. J is TRBJ1-1 and V is TRBV18, with D possibly being TRBD1 (6 bases). This clonotype was obtained from a human donor in a cohort sampled during active COVID-19. Sample: peripheral blood. The CDR3 reads CASSPPGAGAEAFF. CDR3 sequence (DNA): TGTGCCAGCTCACCACCGGGAGCAGGGGCTGAAGCTTTCTTT. The full variable domain, with the rest looked up from reference TRBV18 and TRBJ1-1, is NAGVMQNPRHLVRRRGQEARLRCSPMKGHSHVYWYRQLPEEGLKFMVYLQKENIIDESGMPKERFSAEFPKEGPSILRIQQVVRGDSAAYFCASSPPGAGAEAFFGQGTRLTVV.